This T cell receptor (beta chain) was sequenced during a study of shared clonotypes between healthy human individuals. This clone came up many times. This sample also contains other DNA sequences that code for the same CDR3. Division of CD4+ cells produced a CD45RA+ naive subset and a CD45RA-negative memory subset. Deep was the level at which the assay was run. Here immunoSEQ multiplex PCR was the method, and the copy in TCRdb shows in-frame clones only, minus some. The repertoire holds about 1 million clones, with approximately 68% as singletons. The sample comprised memory CD4+ T cells sorted from blood. Subset meaning: CD45RA-negative fraction. The sequence was obtained from a man aged 18 to 35 in good health.

In nucleotides, the CDR3 is TGTGCCAGCAGTGAACTGGAGGACACTGAAGCTTTCTTT. This gives the protein CASSELEDTEAFF. This sequence joins TRBV2 and TRBJ1-1; D call uncertain. V lost 2 bases, J lost 3 bases, and 7 bases lay in between. CDR3 length: 13 residues. CDR1 is SNHLY, CDR2 FYNNEI, per germline.